This TCR beta chain was identified during a study of blood T cell repertoires in COVID-19. Overall study context: Some COVID-19 samples were acute and others convalescent; all came from the United States, Italy and Spain. The cDNA or gDNA used as material had been derived from T cells, B-cell-depleted T cells, or PBMCs.

Authors' analysis steps: Amplified reference gene primers provided the basis for estimating nucleated cell counts. The assay was immunoSEQ multiplex PCR, and TCRdb's table has in-frame clones only and misses some. V and J calls and clone size are copied from that table; D and trimming were computed from the DNA. The sample lists about 150,000 clones, around 83% occurring once. The sample was peripheral blood. This clonotype was obtained from a woman aged 50 to 60 with acute or convalescent COVID-19.

In DNA, the CDR3 is TGTGCCAGCAGCCAAGGACAGGGTCGGGCTTTCTTT. This translates into CASSQGQGRAFF. V usage is TRBV6-2 or TRBV6-3 and J usage is TRBJ1-1, with TRBD1 identical over 8 bases. Per germline, CDR1 MNHEY and CDR2 SVGEGT. V shed 6 bases and J 11 bases; nucleotides not matched to a gene: 8. The CDR3 has 12 residues.